The clone carrying this T cell receptor beta chain was picked up a small number of times. The CDR3 has 14 amino acids. Germline lookup yields CDR1 SNHLY and CDR2 FYNNEI. V shed 4 bases and J shed 5 bases, with 14 bases lying between them. Libraries were prepared by immunoSEQ multiplex PCR; TCRdb keeps only in-frame clonotypes and omits some of them. The sample gives about 280,000 clones, 85% to 90% of which show up once; 13% is in the top ten. This sample is drawn from a study of blood T cell repertoires in COVID-19. Study background: Acute and convalescent COVID-19 samples came from the United States, Italy and Spain.

Sequenced input: peripheral blood. The V call is TRBV2, the J call TRBJ2-5; a weak D match, TRBD2 (6 bases). The clonotype comes from a human donor in a cohort sampled during active COVID-19. DNA for the CDR3: TGTGCCAGCAGTGCGGACGGGGGTGACGAGACCCAGTACTTC. Its translation: CASSADGGDETQYF.